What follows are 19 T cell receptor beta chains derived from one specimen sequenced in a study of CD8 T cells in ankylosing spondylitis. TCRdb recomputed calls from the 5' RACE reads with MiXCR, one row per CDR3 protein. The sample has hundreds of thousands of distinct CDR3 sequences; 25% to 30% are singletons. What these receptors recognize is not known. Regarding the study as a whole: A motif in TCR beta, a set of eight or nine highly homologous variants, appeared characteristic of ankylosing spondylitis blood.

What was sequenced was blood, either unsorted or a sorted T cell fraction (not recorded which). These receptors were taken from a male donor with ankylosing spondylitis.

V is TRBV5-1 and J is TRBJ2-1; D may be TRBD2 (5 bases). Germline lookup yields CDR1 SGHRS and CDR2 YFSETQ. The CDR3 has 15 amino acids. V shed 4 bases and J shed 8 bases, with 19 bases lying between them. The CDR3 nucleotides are TGCGCCAGCAGCGGGAGCGCCGTCCTCACGGATGAGCAGTTCTTC. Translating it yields CASSGSAVLTDEQFF.

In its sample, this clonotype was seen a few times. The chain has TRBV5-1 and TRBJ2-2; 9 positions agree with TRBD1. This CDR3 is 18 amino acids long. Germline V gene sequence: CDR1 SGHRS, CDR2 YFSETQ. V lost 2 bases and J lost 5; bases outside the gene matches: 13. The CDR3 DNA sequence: TGCGCCAGCAGCTTCGATCCCCCAGGACAGGGGTGGACCGGGGAGCTGTTTTTT. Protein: CASSFDPPGQGWTGELFF.

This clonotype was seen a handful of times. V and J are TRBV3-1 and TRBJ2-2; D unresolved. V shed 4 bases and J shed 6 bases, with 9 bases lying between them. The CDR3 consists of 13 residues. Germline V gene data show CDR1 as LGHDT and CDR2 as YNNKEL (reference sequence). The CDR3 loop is CASSPRVAGELFF. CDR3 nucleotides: TGTGCCAGCAGCCCTCGGGTCGCCGGGGAGCTGTTTTTT.

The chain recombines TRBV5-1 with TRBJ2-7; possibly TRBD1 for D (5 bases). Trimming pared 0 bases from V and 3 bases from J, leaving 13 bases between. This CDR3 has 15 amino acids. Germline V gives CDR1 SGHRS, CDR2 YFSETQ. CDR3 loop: CASSLGLGHGYEQYF. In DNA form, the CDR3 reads TGCGCCAGCAGCTTGGGACTCGGACACGGCTACGAGCAGTACTTC. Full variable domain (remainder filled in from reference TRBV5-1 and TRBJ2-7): KAGVTQTPRYLIKTRGQQVTLSCSPISGHRSVSWYQQTPGQGLQFLFEYFSETQRNKGNFPGRFSGRQFSNSRSEMNVSTLELGDSALYLCASSLGLGHGYEQYFGPGTRLTVT.

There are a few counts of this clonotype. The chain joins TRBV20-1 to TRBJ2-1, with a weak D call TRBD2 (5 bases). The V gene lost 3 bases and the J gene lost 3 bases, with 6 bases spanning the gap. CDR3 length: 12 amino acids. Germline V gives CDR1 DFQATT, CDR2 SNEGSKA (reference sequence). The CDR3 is CSASGNYNEQFF. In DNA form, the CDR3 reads TGCAGTGCTAGCGGGAACTACAATGAGCAGTTCTTC.

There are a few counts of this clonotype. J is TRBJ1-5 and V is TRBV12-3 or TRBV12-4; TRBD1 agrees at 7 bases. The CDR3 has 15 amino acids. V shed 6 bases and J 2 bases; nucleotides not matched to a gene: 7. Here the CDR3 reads CASRKGQGGNQPQHF. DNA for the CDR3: TGTGCCAGCAGAAAGGGGCAGGGGGGCAATCAGCCCCAGCATTTT.

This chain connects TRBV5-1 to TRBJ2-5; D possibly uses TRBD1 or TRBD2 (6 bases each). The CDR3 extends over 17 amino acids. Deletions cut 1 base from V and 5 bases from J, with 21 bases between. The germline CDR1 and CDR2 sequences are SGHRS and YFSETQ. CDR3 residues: CASSLQYRGGRRETQYF. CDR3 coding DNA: TGCGCCAGCAGCTTGCAATACCGAGGGGGGCGACGGGAGACCCAGTACTTC.

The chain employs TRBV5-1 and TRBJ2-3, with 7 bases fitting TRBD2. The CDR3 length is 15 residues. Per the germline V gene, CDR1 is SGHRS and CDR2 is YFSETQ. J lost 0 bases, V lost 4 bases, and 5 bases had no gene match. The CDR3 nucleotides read TGCGCCAGCAGCACGACTAGCCCTAGCACAGATACGCAGTATTTT. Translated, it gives CASSTTSPSTDTQYF. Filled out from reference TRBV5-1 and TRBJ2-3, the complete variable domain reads KAGVTQTPRYLIKTRGQQVTLSCSPISGHRSVSWYQQTPGQGLQFLFEYFSETQRNKGNFPGRFSGRQFSNSRSEMNVSTLELGDSALYLCASSTTSPSTDTQYFGPGTRLTVL.

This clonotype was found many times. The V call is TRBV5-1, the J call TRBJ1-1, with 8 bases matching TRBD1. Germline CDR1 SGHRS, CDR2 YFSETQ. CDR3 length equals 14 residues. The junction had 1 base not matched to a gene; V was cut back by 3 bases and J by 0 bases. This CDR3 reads CASSWTGLNTEAFF. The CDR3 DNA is TGCGCCAGCAGCTGGACAGGGCTGAACACTGAAGCTTTCTTT.

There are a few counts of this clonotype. The CDR3 loop reads CASSLRGSPYNEQFF. The CDR3 DNA reads TGTGCCAGCAGCTTACGCGGGAGCCCCTACAATGAGCAGTTCTTC. This sequence joins TRBV7-2 and TRBJ2-1; 7 bases map to TRBD2. Trimming cost V 2 bases and J 2 bases; bases outside gene matches: 3. This CDR3 contains 15 residues. CDR1 is SGHTA and CDR2 is FQGNSA in the germline V gene.

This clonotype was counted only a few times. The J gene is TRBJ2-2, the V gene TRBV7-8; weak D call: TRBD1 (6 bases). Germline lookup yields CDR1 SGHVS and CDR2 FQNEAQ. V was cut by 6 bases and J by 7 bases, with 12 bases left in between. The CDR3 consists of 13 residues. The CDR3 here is CASRGNRVGELFF. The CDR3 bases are TGTGCCAGCAGAGGAAACAGGGTCGGGGAGCTGTTTTTT.

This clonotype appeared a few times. The CDR3 bases are TGTGCCAGCTGGAGGGGAAGGTCTGGCGGAGCTTTCTTT. Its translation is CASWRGRSGGAFF. This sequence joins TRBV7-2 and TRBJ1-1, with D perhaps matching TRBD1 (5 bases). This CDR3 contains 13 residues. Germline CDR1 and CDR2: SGHTA and FQGNSA. Trimming left V 8 bases short and J 10 bases short, with 20 bases between.

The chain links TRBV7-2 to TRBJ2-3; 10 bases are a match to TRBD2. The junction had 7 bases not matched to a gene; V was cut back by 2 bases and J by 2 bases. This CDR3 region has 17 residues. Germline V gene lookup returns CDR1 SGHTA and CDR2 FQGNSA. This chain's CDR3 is CASSLRLAGFITDTQYF. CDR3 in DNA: TGTGCCAGCAGCTTAAGACTAGCGGGCTTCATCACAGATACGCAGTATTTT.

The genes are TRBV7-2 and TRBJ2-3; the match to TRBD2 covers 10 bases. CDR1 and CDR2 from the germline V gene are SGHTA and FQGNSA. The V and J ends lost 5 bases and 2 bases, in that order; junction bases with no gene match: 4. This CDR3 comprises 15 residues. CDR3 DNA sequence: TGTGCCAGCAGCCCACTAGCGGGACTCACAGATACGCAGTATTTT. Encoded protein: CASSPLAGLTDTQYF.

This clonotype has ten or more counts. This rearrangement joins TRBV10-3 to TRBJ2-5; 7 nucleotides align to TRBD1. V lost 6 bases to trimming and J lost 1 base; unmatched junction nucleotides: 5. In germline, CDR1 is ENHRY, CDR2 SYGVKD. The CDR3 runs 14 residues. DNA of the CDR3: TGTGCCATCAGCCCGGGACAGCTCCAAGAGACCCAGTACTTC. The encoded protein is CAISPGQLQETQYF.

CDR3 protein: CASGTKRGSSYNEQFF. CDR3 bases: TGTGCCAGCGGGACGAAGCGGGGAAGCTCCTACAATGAGCAGTTCTTC. This sequence joins TRBV6-1 and TRBJ2-1; TRBD2 agrees at 7 bases. This CDR3 has 16 amino acids. Germline values: CDR1 MNHNS, CDR2 SASEGT. V was pared by 8 bases and J by 0 bases, with 10 bases of the junction left unmatched.

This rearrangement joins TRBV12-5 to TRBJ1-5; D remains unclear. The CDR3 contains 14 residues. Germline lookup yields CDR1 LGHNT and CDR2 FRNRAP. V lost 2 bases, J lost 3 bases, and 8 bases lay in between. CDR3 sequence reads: CASGLKRPNQPQHF. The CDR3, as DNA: TGTGCTAGTGGTTTGAAACGACCCAATCAGCCCCAGCATTTT.

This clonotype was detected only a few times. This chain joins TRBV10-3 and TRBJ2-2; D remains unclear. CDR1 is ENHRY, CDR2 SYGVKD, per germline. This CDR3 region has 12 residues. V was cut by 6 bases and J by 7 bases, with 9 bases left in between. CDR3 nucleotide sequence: TGTGCCATCAGGACCATGGGCGGGGAGCTGTTTTTT. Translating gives CAIRTMGGELFF.

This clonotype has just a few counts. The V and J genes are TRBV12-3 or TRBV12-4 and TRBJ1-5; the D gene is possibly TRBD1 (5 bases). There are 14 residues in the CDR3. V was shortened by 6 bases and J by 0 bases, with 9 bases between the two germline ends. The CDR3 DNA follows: TGTGCCAGCAGCTACGACAGTAGCAATCAGCCCCAGCATTTT. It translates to CASSYDSSNQPQHF.